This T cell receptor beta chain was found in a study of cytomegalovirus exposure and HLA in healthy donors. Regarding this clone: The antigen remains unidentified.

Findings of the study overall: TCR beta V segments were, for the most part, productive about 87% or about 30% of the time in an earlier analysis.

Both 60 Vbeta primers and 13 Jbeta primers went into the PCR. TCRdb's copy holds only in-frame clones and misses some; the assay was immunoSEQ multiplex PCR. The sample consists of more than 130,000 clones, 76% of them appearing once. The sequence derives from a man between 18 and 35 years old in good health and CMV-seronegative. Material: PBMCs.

In nucleotides, the CDR3 is TGTGCCAGTAGTATAGATGAAGCCTATGGCTACACCTTC. Translating gives CASSIDEAYGYTF. The J gene is TRBJ1-2, the V gene TRBV19; D gene unclear. Trimming stripped 0 bases from V and 4 bases from J, with 6 bases between. The CDR3 length is 13 residues. Per germline, CDR1 LNHDA and CDR2 SQIVND (reference sequence).